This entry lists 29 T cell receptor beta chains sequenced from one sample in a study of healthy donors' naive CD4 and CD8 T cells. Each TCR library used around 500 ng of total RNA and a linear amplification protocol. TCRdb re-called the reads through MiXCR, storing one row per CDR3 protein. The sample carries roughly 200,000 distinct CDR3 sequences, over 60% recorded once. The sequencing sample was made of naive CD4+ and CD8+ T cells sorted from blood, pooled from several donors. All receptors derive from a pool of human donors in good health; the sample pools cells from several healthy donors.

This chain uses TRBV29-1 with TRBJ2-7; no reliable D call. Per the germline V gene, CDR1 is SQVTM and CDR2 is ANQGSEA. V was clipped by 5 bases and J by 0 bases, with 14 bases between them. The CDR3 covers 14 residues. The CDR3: CSVIIWSHSYEQYF. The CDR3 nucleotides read TGCAGCGTTATTATATGGTCCCACTCCTACGAGCAGTACTTC.

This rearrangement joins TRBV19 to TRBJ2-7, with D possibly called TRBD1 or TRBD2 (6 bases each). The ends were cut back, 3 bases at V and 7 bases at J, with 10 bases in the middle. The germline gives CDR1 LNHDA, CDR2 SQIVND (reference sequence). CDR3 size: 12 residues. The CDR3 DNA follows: TGTGCCAGTAGTATCCGGGGGCGGGAGCAGTACTTC. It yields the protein CASSIRGREQYF.

CDR3 sequence (DNA): TGTGCCAGCAGCACAGGACTAGCGGGCCTGTACGAGCAGTACTTC. Its translation: CASSTGLAGLYEQYF. The chain uses TRBV7-9 and TRBJ2-7; 11 bases are a match to TRBD2. The germline V gene has CDR1 SEHNR and CDR2 FQNEAQ (reference sequence). The CDR3 totals 15 residues. V was clipped by 5 bases and J by 4 bases; unmatched bases: 7.

The CDR3 sequence is CASRTTGPGANVLTF. As DNA, the CDR3 is TGTGCCAGCAGGACTACGGGACCTGGGGCCAACGTCCTGACTTTC. V and J are TRBV6-5 and TRBJ2-6, with D possibly called TRBD1 or TRBD2 (5 bases each). The CDR3 totals 15 residues. Trimming removed 6 bases from V and 2 bases from J, with 11 bases in between. Germline V gene data show CDR1 as MNHEY and CDR2 as SVGAGI.

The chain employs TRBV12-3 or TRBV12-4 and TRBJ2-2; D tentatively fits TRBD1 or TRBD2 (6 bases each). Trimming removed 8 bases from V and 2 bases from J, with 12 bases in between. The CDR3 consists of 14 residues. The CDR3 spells CASGGTFNTGELFF. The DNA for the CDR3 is TGTGCCAGCGGGGGGACATTCAACACCGGGGAGCTGTTTTTT.

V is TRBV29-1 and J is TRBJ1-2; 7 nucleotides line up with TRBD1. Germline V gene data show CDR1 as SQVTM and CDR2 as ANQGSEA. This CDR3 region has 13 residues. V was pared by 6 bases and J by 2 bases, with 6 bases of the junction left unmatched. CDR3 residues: CSVRTGDNYGYTF. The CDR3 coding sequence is TGCAGCGTCCGGACAGGCGACAACTATGGCTACACCTTC.

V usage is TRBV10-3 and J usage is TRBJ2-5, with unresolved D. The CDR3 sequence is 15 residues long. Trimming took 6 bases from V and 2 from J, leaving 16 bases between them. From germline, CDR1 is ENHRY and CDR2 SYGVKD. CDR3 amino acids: CAISPSPLRQETQYF. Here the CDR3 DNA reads TGTGCCATCAGCCCTTCCCCGCTCCGTCAAGAGACCCAGTACTTC.

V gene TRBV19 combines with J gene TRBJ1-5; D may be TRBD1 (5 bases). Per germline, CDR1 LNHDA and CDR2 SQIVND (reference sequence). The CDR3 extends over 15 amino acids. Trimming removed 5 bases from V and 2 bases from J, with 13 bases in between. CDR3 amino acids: CASSYDQGGNQPQHF. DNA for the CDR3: TGTGCCAGTAGTTACGATCAGGGTGGCAATCAGCCCCAGCATTTT.

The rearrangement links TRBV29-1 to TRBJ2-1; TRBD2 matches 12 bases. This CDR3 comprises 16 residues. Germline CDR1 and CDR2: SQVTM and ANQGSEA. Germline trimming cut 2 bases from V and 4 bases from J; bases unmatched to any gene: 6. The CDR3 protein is CSVEKGTSGSYNEQFF. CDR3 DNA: TGCAGCGTTGAAAAGGGGACTAGCGGGTCTTACAATGAGCAGTTCTTC.

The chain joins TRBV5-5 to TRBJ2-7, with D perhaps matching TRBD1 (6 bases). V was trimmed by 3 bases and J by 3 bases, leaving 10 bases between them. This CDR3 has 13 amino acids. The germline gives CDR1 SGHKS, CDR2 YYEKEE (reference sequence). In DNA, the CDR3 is TGTGCCAGCAGCTGGGACACAGTCTACGAGCAGTACTTC. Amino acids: CASSWDTVYEQYF.

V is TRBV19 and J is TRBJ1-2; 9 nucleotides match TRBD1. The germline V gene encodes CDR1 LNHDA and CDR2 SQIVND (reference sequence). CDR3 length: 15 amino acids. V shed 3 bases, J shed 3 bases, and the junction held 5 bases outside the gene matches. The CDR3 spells CASSIRDRVYYGYTF. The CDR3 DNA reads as TGTGCCAGTAGTATCCGGGACAGGGTGTACTATGGCTACACCTTC.

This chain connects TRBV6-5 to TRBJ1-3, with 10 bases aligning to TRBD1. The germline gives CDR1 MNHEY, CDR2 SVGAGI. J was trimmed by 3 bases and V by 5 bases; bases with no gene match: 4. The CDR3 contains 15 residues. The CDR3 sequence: CASSTGTGVGNTIYF. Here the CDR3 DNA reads TGTGCCAGCAGTACCGGGACAGGGGTTGGAAACACCATATATTTT.

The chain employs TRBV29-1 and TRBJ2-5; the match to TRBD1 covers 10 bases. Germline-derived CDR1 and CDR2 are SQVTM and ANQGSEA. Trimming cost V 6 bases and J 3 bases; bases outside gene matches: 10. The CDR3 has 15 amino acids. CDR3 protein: CSVATGTGVKETQYF. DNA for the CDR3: TGCAGCGTAGCCACCGGGACAGGGGTTAAAGAGACCCAGTACTTC.

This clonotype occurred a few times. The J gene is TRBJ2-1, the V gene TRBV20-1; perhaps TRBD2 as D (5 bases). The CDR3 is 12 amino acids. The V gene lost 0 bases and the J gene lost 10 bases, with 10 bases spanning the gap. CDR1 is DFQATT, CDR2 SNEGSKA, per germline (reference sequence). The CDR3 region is CSARDGLTEQFF. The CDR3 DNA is TGCAGTGCTAGAGATGGACTCACCGAGCAGTTCTTC.

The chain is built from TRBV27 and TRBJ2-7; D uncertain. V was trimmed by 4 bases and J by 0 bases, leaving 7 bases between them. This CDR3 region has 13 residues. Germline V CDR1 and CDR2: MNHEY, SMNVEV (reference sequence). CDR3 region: CASSSHDSYEQYF. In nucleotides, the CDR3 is TGTGCCAGCAGTTCCCACGACTCCTACGAGCAGTACTTC.

In DNA form, the CDR3 reads TGTGCCAGCGTCATAGTAACACTAGCGGGAGGGCCCTCGTTCTTC. This sequence encodes CASVIVTLAGGPSFF. The genes are TRBV19 and TRBJ2-1; 13 bases fit TRBD2. Looked up from germline, CDR1 is LNHDA and CDR2 is SQIVND (reference sequence). J gave up 15 bases and V 9 bases, and 17 bases lay outside the gene matches. CDR3 length: 15 residues.

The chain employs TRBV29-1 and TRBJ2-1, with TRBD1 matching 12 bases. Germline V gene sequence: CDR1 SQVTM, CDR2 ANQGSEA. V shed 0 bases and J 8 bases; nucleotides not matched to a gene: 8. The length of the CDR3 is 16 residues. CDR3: CSVEDRGTGGIHEQFF. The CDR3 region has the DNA TGCAGCGTTGAAGATCGGGGGACAGGGGGCATCCATGAGCAGTTCTTC.

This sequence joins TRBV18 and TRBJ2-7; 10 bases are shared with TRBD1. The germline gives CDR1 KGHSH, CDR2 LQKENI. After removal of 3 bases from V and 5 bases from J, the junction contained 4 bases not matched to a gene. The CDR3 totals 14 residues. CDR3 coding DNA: TGTGCCAGCTCACCTTGGGACAGGGGAGACGAGCAGTACTTC. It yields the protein CASSPWDRGDEQYF.

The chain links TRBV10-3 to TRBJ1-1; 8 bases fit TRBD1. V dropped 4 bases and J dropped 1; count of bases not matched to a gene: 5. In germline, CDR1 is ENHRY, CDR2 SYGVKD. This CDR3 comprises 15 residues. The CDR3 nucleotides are TGTGCCATCAGTGCGGGGACAGGACAGAACACTGAAGCTTTCTTT. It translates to CAISAGTGQNTEAFF.

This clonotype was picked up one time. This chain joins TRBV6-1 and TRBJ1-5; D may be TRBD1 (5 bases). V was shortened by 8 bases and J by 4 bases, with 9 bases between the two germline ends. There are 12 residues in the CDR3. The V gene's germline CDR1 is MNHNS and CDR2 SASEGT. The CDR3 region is CASGAPNQPQHF. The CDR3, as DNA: TGTGCCAGCGGGGCACCTAATCAGCCCCAGCATTTT.

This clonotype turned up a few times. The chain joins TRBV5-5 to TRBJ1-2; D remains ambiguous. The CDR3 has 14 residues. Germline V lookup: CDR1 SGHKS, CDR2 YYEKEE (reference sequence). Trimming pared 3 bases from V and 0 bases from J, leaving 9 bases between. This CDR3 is CASSSYITNYGYTF. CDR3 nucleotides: TGTGCCAGCAGCTCCTACATCACTAACTATGGCTACACCTTC.

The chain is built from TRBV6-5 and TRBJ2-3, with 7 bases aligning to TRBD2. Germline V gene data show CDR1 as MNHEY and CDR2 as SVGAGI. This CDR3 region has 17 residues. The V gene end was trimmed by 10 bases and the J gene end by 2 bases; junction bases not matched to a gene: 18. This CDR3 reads CATGGIRASGNTDTQYF. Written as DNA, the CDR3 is TGTGCCACCGGCGGTATCCGGGCTAGCGGAAACACAGATACGCAGTATTTT.

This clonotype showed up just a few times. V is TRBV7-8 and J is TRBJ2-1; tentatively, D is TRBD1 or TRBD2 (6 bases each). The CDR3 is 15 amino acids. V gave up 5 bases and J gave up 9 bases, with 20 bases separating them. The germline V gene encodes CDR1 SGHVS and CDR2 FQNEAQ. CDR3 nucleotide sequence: TGTGCCAGCAGCCCGGATCCAAGGGGGGTTAGTGAGCAGTTCTTC. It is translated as CASSPDPRGVSEQFF.

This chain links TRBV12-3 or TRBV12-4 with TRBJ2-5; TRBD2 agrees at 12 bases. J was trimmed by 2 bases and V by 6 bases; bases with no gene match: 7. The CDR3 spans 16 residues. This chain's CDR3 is CASSPRTSGIQETQYF. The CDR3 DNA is TGTGCCAGCAGCCCTAGGACTAGCGGGATACAAGAGACCCAGTACTTC.

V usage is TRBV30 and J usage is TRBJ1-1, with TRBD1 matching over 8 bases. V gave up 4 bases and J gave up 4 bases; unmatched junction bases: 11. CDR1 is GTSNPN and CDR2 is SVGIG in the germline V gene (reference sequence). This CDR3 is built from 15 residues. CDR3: CAWTGGQSGSTEAFF. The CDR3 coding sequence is TGTGCCTGGACAGGGGGCCAATCGGGGAGCACTGAAGCTTTCTTT.

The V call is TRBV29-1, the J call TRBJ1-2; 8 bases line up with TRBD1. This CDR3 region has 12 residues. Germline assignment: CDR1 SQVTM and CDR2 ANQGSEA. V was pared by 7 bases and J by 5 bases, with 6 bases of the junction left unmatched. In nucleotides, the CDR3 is TGCAGCGCGGACAGGGCCGAATATGGCTACACCTTC. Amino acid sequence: CSADRAEYGYTF.

CDR3 sequence: CASSHGEEQFF. The CDR3 coding sequence is TGTGCCAGCAGTCATGGGGAAGAGCAGTTCTTC. V and J are TRBV12-3 or TRBV12-4 and TRBJ2-1; D uncertain. The CDR3 totals 11 residues. V shed 5 bases and J shed 10 bases, with 9 bases lying between them.

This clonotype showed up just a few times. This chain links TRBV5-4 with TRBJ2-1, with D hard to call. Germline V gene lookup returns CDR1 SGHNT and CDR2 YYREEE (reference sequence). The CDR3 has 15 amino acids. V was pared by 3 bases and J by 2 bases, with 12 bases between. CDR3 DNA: TGTGCCAGCAGCTCAGGACGCCCCCCCTACAATGAGCAGTTCTTC. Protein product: CASSSGRPPYNEQFF. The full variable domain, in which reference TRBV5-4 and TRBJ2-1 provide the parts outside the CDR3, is ETGVTQSPTHLIKTRGQQVTLRCSSQSGHNTVSWYQQALGQGPQFIFQYYREEENGRGNFPPRFSGLQFPNYSSELNVNALELDDSALYLCASSSGRPPYNEQFFGPGTRLTVL.

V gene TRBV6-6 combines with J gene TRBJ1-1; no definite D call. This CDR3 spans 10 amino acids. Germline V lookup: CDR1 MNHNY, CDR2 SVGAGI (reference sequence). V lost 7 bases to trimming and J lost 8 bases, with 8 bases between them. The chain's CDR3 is CASIPGEAFF. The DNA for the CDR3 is TGTGCCAGCATCCCAGGAGAAGCTTTCTTT.